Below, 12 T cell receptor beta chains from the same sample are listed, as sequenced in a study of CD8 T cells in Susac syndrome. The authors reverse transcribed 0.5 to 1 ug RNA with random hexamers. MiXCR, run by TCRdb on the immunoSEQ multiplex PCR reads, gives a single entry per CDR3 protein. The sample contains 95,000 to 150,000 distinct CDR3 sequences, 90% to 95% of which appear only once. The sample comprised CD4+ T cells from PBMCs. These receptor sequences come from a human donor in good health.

CDR3 sequence reads: CASSSGLAGGHNEQFF. In DNA form, the CDR3 reads TGCGCCAGCAGCTCCGGACTAGCGGGAGGGCACAATGAGCAGTTCTTC. V usage is TRBV5-1 and J usage is TRBJ2-1, with 15 bases matching TRBD2. The CDR3 covers 16 residues. CDR1 and CDR2 (germline): SGHRS, YFSETQ. V shed 3 bases, J shed 5 bases, and the junction held 3 bases outside the gene matches.

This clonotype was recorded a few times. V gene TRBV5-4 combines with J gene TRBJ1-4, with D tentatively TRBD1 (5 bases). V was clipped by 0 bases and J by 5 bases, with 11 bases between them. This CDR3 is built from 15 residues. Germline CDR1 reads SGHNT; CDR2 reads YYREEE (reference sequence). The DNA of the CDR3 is TGTGCCAGCAGCTTGGCGCGGAGGGGAAATGAAAAACTGTTTTTT. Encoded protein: CASSLARRGNEKLFF.

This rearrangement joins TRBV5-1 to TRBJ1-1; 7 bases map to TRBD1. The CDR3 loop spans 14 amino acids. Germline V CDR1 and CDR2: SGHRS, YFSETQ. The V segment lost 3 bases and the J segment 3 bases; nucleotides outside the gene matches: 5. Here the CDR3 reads CASSSRTGHTEAFF. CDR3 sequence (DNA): TGCGCCAGCAGCTCTCGGACAGGACACACTGAAGCTTTCTTT.

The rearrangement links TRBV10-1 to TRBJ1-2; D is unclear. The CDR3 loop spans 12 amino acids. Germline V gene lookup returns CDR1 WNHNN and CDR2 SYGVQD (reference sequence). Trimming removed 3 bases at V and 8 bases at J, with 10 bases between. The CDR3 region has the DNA TGCGCCAGCAGTGACTCAGGTCGGGGCTACACCTTC. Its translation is CASSDSGRGYTF.

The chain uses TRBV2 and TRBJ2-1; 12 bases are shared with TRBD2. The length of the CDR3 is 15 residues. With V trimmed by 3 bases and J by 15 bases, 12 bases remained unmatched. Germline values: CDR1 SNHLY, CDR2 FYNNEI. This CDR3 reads CASSDWASGRALRFF. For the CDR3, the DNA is TGTGCCAGCAGTGATTGGGCTAGCGGGAGGGCCTTACGGTTCTTC.

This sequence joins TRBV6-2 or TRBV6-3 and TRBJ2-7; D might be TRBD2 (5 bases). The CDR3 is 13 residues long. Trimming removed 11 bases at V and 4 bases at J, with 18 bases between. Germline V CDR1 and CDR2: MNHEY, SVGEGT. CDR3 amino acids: CAVKDGDGYEQYF. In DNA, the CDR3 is TGTGCCGTCAAGGACGGGGATGGGTACGAGCAGTACTTC.

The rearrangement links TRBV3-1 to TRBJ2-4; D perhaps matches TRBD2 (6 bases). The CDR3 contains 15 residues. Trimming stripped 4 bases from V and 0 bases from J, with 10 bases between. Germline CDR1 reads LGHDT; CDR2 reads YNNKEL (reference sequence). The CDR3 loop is CASSPRGVAKNIQYF. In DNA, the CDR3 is TGTGCCAGCAGCCCCCGCGGGGTAGCCAAAAACATTCAGTACTTC.

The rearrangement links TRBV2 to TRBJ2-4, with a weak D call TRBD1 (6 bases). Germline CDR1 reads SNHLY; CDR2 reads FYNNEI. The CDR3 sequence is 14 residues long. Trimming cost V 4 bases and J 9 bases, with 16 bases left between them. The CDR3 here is CASSGGQGGGIQYF. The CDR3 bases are TGTGCCAGCAGTGGGGGGCAGGGTGGTGGCATTCAGTACTTC.

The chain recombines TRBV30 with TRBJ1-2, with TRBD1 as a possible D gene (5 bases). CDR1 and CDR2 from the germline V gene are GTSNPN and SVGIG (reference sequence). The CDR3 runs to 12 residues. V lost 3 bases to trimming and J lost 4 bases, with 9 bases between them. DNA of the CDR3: TGTGCCTGGAGCAGGGACGGCTATGGCTACACCTTC. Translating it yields CAWSRDGYGYTF.

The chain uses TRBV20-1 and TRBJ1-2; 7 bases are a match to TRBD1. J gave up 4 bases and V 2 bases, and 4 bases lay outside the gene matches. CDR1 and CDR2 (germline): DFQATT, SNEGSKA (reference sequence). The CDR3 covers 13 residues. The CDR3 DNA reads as TGCAGTGCTAGATCCGGGACAGTCTATGGCTACACCTTC. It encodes CSARSGTVYGYTF.

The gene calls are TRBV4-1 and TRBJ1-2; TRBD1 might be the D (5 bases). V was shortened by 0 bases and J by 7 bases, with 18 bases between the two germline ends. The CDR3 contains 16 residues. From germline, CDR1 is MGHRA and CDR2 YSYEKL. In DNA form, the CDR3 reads TGCGCCAGCAGCCAAGATCCCCGGGGGGTGGGAGGTGGCTACACCTTC. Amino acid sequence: CASSQDPRGVGGGYTF.

The DNA for the CDR3 is TGTGCCAGCAGCGTAGTGGGGACTCCCACTGAAGCTTTCTTT. As protein: CASSVVGTPTEAFF. V is TRBV9 and J is TRBJ1-1, with a tentative D call TRBD1 (5 bases). The CDR3 extends over 14 amino acids. Germline lookup yields CDR1 SGDLS and CDR2 YYNGEE. V lost 0 bases and J lost 4, with 10 bases in between. Full variable domain (outside the CDR3, taken from reference TRBV9 and TRBJ1-1): DSGVTQTPKHLITATGQRVTLRCSPRSGDLSVYWYQQSLDQGLQFLIQYYNGEERAKGNILERFSAQQFPDLHSELNLSSLELGDSALYFCASSVVGTPTEAFFGQGTRLTVV.